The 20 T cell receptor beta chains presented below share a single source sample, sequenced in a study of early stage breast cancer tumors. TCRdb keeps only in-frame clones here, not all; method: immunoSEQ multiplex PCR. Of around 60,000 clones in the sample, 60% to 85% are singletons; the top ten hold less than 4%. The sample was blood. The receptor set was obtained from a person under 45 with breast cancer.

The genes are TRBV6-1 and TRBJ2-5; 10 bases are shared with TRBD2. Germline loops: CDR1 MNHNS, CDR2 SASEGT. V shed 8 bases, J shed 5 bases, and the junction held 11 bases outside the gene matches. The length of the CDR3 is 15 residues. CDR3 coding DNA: TGTGCCAGCTCTCCTTTGAGCGGGAGGGCTGAGACCCAGTACTTC. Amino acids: CASSPLSGRAETQYF.

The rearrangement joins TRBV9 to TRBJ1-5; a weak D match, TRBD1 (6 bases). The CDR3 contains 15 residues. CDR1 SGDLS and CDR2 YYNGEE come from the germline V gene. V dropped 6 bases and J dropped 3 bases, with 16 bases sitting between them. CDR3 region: CASNSGQGLNQPQHF. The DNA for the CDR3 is TGTGCCAGCAACTCCGGGCAGGGGCTCAATCAGCCCCAGCATTTT. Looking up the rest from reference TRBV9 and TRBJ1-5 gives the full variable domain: DSGVTQTPKHLITATGQRVTLRCSPRSGDLSVYWYQQSLDQGLQFLIQYYNGEERAKGNILERFSAQQFPDLHSELNLSSLELGDSALYFCASNSGQGLNQPQHFGDGTRLSIL.

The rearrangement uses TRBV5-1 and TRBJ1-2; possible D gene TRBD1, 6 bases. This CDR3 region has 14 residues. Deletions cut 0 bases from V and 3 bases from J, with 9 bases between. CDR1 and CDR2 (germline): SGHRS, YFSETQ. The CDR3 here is CASSLVGADYGYTF. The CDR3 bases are TGCGCCAGCAGCTTGGTGGGGGCAGACTATGGCTACACCTTC.

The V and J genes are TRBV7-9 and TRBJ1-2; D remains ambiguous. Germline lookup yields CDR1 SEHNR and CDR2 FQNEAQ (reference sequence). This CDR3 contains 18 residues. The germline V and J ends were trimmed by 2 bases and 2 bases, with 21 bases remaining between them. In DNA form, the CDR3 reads TGTGCCAGCAGCTTACGAGTCGGAACGAGAGAAAAGAACTATGGCTACACCTTC. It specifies CASSLRVGTREKNYGYTF.

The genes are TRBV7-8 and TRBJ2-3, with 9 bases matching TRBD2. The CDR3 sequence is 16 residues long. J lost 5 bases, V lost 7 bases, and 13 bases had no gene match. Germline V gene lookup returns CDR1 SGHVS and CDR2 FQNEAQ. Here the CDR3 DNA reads TGTGCCAGCATGCCGACACGACTAGCGGCGTTAGATACGCAGTATTTT. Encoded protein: CASMPTRLAALDTQYF.

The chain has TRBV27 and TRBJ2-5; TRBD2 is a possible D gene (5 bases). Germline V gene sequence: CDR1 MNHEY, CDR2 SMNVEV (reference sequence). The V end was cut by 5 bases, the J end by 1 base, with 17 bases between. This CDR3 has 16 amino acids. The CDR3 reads CASSLLGVVGQETQYF. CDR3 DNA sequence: TGTGCCAGCAGTCTTTTGGGAGTAGTCGGCCAAGAGACCCAGTACTTC.

CDR3 sequence: CASSLRTETYEQYF. The CDR3 DNA follows: TGTGCCAGCTCACTACGGACGGAAACCTACGAGCAGTACTTC. The chain employs TRBV18 and TRBJ2-7; D gene unclear. Trimming pared 4 bases from V and 2 bases from J, leaving 12 bases between. This CDR3 region has 14 residues. From germline, CDR1 is KGHSH and CDR2 LQKENI.

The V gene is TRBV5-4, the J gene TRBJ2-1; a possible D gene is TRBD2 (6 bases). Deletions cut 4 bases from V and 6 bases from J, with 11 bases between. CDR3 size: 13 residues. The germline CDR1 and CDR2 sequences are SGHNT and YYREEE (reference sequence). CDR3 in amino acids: CASSDGLFNEQFF. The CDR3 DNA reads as TGTGCCAGCAGCGATGGACTATTCAATGAGCAGTTCTTC.

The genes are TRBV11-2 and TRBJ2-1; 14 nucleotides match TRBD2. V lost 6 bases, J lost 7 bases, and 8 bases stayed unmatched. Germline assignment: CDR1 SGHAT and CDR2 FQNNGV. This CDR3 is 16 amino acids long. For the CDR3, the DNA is TGTGCCAGCAGGACGACTAGCGGGAGGGCGGGGAATGAGCAGTTCTTC. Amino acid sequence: CASRTTSGRAGNEQFF. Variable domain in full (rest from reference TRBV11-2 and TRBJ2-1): EAGVAQSPRYKIIEKRQSVAFWCNPISGHATLYWYQQILGQGPKLLIQFQNNGVVDDSQLPKDRFSAERLKGVDSTLKIQPAKLEDSAVYLCASRTTSGRAGNEQFFGPGTRLTVL.

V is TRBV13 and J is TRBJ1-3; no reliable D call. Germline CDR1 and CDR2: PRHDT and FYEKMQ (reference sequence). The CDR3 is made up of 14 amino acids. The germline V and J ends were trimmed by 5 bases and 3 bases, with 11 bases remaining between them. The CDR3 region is CASSLTRFGNTIYF. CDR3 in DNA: TGTGCCAGCAGCCTCACGAGATTTGGAAACACCATATATTTT.

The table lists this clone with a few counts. The CDR3 region is CASSQALMTEAFF. The CDR3 bases are TGTGCCAGCAGCCAAGCCCTCATGACTGAAGCTTTCTTT. The V gene is TRBV4-2, the J gene TRBJ1-1, with D uncertain. The ends were cut back, 1 base at V and 5 bases at J, with 8 bases in the middle. The length of the CDR3 is 13 residues. Germline CDR1 and CDR2: LGHNA and YNFKEQ.

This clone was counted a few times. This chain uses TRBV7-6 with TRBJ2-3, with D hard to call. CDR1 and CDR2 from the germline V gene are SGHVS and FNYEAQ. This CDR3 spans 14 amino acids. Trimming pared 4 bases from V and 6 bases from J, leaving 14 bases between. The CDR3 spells CASSSRTGSDTQYF. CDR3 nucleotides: TGTGCCAGCAGCTCGCGGACCGGTTCGGATACGCAGTATTTT.

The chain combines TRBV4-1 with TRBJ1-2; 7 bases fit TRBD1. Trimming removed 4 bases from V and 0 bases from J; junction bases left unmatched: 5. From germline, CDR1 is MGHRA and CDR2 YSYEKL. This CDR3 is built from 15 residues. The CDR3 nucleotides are TGCGCCAGCAGCCCCCAAGGGACAGCTAACTATGGCTACACCTTC. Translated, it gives CASSPQGTANYGYTF.

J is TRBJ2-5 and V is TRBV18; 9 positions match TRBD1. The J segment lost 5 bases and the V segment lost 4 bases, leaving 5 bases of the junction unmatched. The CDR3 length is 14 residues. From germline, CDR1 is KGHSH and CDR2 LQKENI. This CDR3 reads CASSRGTGRETQYF. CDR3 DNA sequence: TGTGCCAGCTCACGGGGGACAGGGCGCGAGACCCAGTACTTC.

The CDR3 DNA sequence: TGCGCCAGCAGCTTGGAGAATCCGGAGACCCAGTACTTC. It yields the protein CASSLENPETQYF. The gene calls are TRBV5-1 and TRBJ2-5; D is unclear. The CDR3 has 13 amino acids. The V end lost 0 bases, the J end lost 5 bases, and 8 bases lay between the germline ends. In germline, CDR1 is SGHRS, CDR2 YFSETQ.

The CDR3 nucleotides read TGCAGCGTTGAACCAGGTGCTAACACAGATACGCAGTATTTT. Translation: CSVEPGANTDTQYF. V usage is TRBV29-1 and J usage is TRBJ2-3; D gene unclear. Deletions cut 2 bases from V and 2 bases from J, with 11 bases between. The CDR3 length is 14 residues. Germline V gene sequence: CDR1 SQVTM, CDR2 ANQGSEA.

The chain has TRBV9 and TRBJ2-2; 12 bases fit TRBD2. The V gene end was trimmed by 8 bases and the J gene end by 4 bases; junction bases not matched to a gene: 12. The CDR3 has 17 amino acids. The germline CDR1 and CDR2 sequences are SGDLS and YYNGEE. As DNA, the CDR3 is TGTGCCAGGGGGGAGCTAGCGGGAGGGCCCGGCACCGGGGAGCTGTTTTTT. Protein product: CARGELAGGPGTGELFF.

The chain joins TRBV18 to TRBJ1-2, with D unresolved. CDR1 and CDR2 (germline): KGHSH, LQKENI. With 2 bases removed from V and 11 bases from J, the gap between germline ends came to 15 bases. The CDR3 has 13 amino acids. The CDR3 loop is CASSPSSAEGYTF. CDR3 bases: TGTGCCAGCTCACCAAGTTCGGCGGAGGGTTACACCTTC.

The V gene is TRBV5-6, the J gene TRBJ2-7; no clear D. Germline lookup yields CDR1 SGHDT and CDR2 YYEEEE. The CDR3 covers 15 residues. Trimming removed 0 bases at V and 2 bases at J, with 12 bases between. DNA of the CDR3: TGTGCCAGCAGCTTGGGACTCACCTTGACCTACGAGCAGTACTTC. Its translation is CASSLGLTLTYEQYF.

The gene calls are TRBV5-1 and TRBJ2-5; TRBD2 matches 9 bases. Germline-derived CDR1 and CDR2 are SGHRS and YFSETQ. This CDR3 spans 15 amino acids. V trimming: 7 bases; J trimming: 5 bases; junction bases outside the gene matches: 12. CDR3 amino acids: CASGLGGSGSETQYF. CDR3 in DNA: TGCGCCAGCGGCCTCGGGGGTAGCGGGAGTGAGACCCAGTACTTC.